This T cell receptor (beta chain) was identified in a study of EBV T-cell therapy then PD-1 blockade in nasopharyngeal carcinoma. Details on this clone: Antigen: not known.

Treatment denoted: AdE1-LMPpoly-expanded autologous EBV-specific T-cell therapy followed by anti-PD-1 nivolumab. Some clones are missing from TCRdb's copy, which holds only in-frame ones; the method was immunoSEQ multiplex PCR. Among under 20,000 clones listed, approximately 84% were seen once. V lost 0 bases and J lost 8; bases outside the gene matches: 5. Germline lookup yields CDR1 MNHEY and CDR2 SMNVEV (reference sequence). This CDR3 is built from 14 residues. The clonotype was recovered from a man aged 35 to 55 with nasopharyngeal carcinoma. Material: CD8+ T cells from blood, obtained between days 30 and 35 from a patient whose treatment included autologous EBV-specific T cells and nivolumab. The rearrangement uses TRBV27 and TRBJ1-2; 8 nucleotides match TRBD1. CDR3 sequence: CASSLSTGVGGYTF. The CDR3 DNA is TGTGCCAGCAGTTTATCGACAGGGGTAGGAGGCTACACCTTC.